This T cell receptor (beta chain) was obtained from a study of blood T cell repertoires in COVID-19. Looking at the study overall: Samples representing acute and convalescent COVID-19 were sourced from the United States, Italy and Spain. Sources were T cells, B-cell-depleted T cells, or PBMCs; the material itself was cDNA or gDNA.

Germline values: CDR1 MNHEY, CDR2 SVGAGI. CDR3 length equals 14 residues. V lost 4 bases, J lost 2 bases, and 9 bases lay in between. Original processing notes: Amplification with reference gene primers provided the estimates of nucleated cell counts. Profiled with immunoSEQ multiplex PCR; TCRdb holds only in-frame clones, not every one. The V and J calls and the clone size are those of that table, but D and trimming were determined from the DNA. The table has under 120,000 clones, approximately 69% seen once. The J gene is TRBJ1-5, the V gene TRBV6-5; D unclear. This sequence originates from a man at least 80 years old with acute or convalescent COVID-19. The sample taken for sequencing was peripheral blood. The CDR3 loop reads CASSWALGNQPQHF. The CDR3 DNA is TGTGCCAGCAGTTGGGCGCTCGGCAATCAGCCCCAGCATTTT.